The rows below give T cell receptor beta chains drawn from one sample of a study of cytomegalovirus exposure and HLA in healthy donors. The data were produced by immunoSEQ multiplex PCR, yet TCRdb's version contains in-frame clones alone and is incomplete. The sample records 210,000 or so clones, almost 85% being singletons. Sequencing used PBMCs. The receptor source for this set is a woman aged 35 to 49 in good health and CMV-seronegative. Each CDR3 is given with its conserved first and last residue. A D gene is named only where the DNA matches it firmly. The size entry is marked missing in some rows and otherwise reads once, few, many or a size class.

DNA,CDR3,D,size,J,V
TGTGCCAGCAGCCTGCGGACAGATACGCAGTATTTT,CASSLRTDTQYF,NA,NA,TRBJ2-3,TRBV7-2
TGTGCCAGCAGCCAAATGGCACAGGGGTATTCACCCCTCCACTTT,CASSQMAQGYSPLHF,TRBD1,NA,TRBJ1-6,TRBV14
TGCGCCAGCAGTGTAAGACAGCGGGAGAGCCGAAAACTGTTTTTT,CASSVRQRESRKLFF,NA,NA,TRBJ1-4,TRBV10-1
TGTGCCAGCAGCTTAATTGGGGGCGAAGAGACCCAGTACTTC,CASSLIGGEETQYF,NA,few,TRBJ2-5,TRBV7-6
TGTGCCAGCAGCTTGGGACAGTCTGGAAACACCATATATTTT,CASSLGQSGNTIYF,NA,NA,TRBJ1-3,TRBV5-6
TGTGCCTGGAGTGCTGGTAGCACTGAAGCTTTCTTT,CAWSAGSTEAFF,NA,NA,TRBJ1-1,TRBV30
TGTGCCAGCAGGCGCCCGGGACAGGGGGCAGAAGGTCAGCCCCAGCATTTT,CASRRPGQGAEGQPQHF,TRBD1,NA,TRBJ1-5,TRBV5-8
TGTGCCAGCAGCTTTGCGGGGCTTGAAGCTTTCTTT,CASSFAGLEAFF,NA,NA,TRBJ1-1,TRBV5-6
TGTTCCAGCAGCGCTGGGGACAGACTTAATTCACCCCTCCACTTT,CSSSAGDRLNSPLHF,TRBD1,NA,TRBJ1-6,TRBV7-9
TGCGCCAGCAGCCAAGGTCCGGGACAGGGTAATGAAAAACTGTTTTTT,CASSQGPGQGNEKLFF,TRBD1,NA,TRBJ1-4,TRBV4-3
TGTGCTAGCAGCAGAGGACTAGCGGGGGGGGCGGAGACCCAGTACTTC,CASSRGLAGGAETQYF,TRBD2,NA,TRBJ2-5,TRBV7-7
TGTGCCAGCTCTCCGGAGGGGACTGATTCACCCCTCCACTTT,CASSPEGTDSPLHF,NA,NA,TRBJ1-6,TRBV18
TGCGCCAGCAGCCCAACAGTGAACTATGGCTACACCTTC,CASSPTVNYGYTF,NA,NA,TRBJ1-2,TRBV5-1
TGTGCCAGTAGTATACTGGGGCCGCTAATGGACACCGGGGAGCTGTTTTTT,CASSILGPLMDTGELFF,NA,NA,TRBJ2-2,TRBV19
TGTGCCAGCAGCCCACAGGGTCCCTATGGCTACACCTTC,CASSPQGPYGYTF,NA,NA,TRBJ1-2,TRBV7-2
TGTGCCACCGCGACAGGGGGGAGCAATCAGCCCCAGCATTTT,CATATGGSNQPQHF,TRBD1,NA,TRBJ1-5,TRBV6-1
TGTGCCAGCAGTGACCGGGGACAGGGGTTGGAAAAACTGTTTTTT,CASSDRGQGLEKLFF,TRBD1,NA,TRBJ1-4,TRBV6-1
TGTGCCTGGACCTACGGAACGGGGTACGAGCAGTACTTC,CAWTYGTGYEQYF,NA,NA,TRBJ2-7,TRBV30
TGTGCCAGCAGCCCTTTCGAGCGTTCCAATGAGCAGTTCTTC,CASSPFERSNEQFF,NA,NA,TRBJ2-1,TRBV6-6
TGTGCCAGCAGCCGAGTCGGACAGTGGACGAGCTCCTACGAGCAGTACTTC,CASSRVGQWTSSYEQYF,NA,NA,TRBJ2-7,TRBV11-3
TGTGCCACCAGCAGAGACACCCGCGCGGACAGGGTGCTACTCCAAGAGACCCAGTACTTC,CATSRDTRADRVLLQETQYF,TRBD1,NA,TRBJ2-5,TRBV15
TGTGCCAGTAGCGGGTGGACAGGGAACAATGAGCAGTTCTTC,CASSGWTGNNEQFF,TRBD1,NA,TRBJ2-1,TRBV19
TGTGCCAGCAGCCCTGGTAGCCGTGGAGCTTTCTTT,CASSPGSRGAFF,NA,NA,TRBJ1-1,TRBV28
TGTGCCAGCAGCCAAGGACAGGGGGTCGGAGAGACCCAGTACTTC,CASSQGQGVGETQYF,TRBD1,NA,TRBJ2-5,TRBV14
TGTGCCAGCAGCGCACCCGGGACAGGGAACACTGAAGCTTTCTTT,CASSAPGTGNTEAFF,TRBD1,NA,TRBJ1-1,TRBV5-4
TGTGCCAGCAGCTTAGTGGCTAGCGGTCGCACAGATACGCAGTATTTT,CASSLVASGRTDTQYF,TRBD2,NA,TRBJ2-3,TRBV7-8
TGTGCCAGCAGCTTAGGGCGAGGGAGTCAGCCCCAGCATTTT,CASSLGRGSQPQHF,NA,NA,TRBJ1-5,TRBV7-2
TGTGCCAGTAGCCCAACAGGGTACGGTGAAGCTTTCTTT,CASSPTGYGEAFF,NA,NA,TRBJ1-1,TRBV19
TGTGCTAGCAGCCCCCGAGGCGGGATTCACAATGAGCAGTTCTTC,CASSPRGGIHNEQFF,NA,few,TRBJ2-1,TRBV7-7
TGTGCCAGCAGCTTAGATCGGGGGGCAGCCCTTAATGAAAAACTGTTTTTT,CASSLDRGAALNEKLFF,NA,NA,TRBJ1-4,TRBV7-9
TGTGCCAGCAGTTACGGGCTAGCGGGGGACAATGAGCAGTTCTTC,CASSYGLAGDNEQFF,TRBD2,NA,TRBJ2-1,TRBV6-5
TGTGCCAGCAGTGAAGTAGTCTATAGCAATCAGCCCCAGCATTTT,CASSEVVYSNQPQHF,NA,NA,TRBJ1-5,TRBV6-1
TGTGCCTGGAGTGCACTATCTCTCCGCGGGAGGACCAATGAGCAGTTCTTC,CAWSALSLRGRTNEQFF,TRBD2,NA,TRBJ2-1,TRBV30
TGTGCCAGCAGCCCCTGGCAGGCCTCCTACGAGCAGTACTTC,CASSPWQASYEQYF,NA,few,TRBJ2-7,TRBV11-2
TGTGCCAGCAGCCCCGACAACTACGAGCAGTACTTC,CASSPDNYEQYF,NA,few,TRBJ2-7,TRBV5-6
TGTGCCAGCAGCTTTAAGGGAGGTACCATATATTTT,CASSFKGGTIYF,NA,NA,TRBJ1-3,TRBV13
TGTGCCTGGGACAGGGGGCCTGATCAGCCCCAGCATTTT,CAWDRGPDQPQHF,TRBD1,NA,TRBJ1-5,TRBV30
TGTGCCAGCAGCTTTGCAACAGGGGCATCCTACGAGCAGTACTTC,CASSFATGASYEQYF,TRBD1,NA,TRBJ2-7,TRBV11-3
TGTGCCAGTGGGACAGGGGTCGAGCAGTACTTC,CASGTGVEQYF,TRBD1,NA,TRBJ2-7,TRBV7-9
TGTGCCAGCAGCCCGGTGGGCCCTTATGGCTACACCTTC,CASSPVGPYGYTF,NA,NA,TRBJ1-2,TRBV5-4
TGCAGTGCTAATAAGGAGAATGGCTACACCTTC,CSANKENGYTF,NA,NA,TRBJ1-2,TRBV20-1
TGTGCCAGCAGCTTAGATAGGCGAGGGGGCCCGGGGAATGAGCAGTTCTTC,CASSLDRRGGPGNEQFF,TRBD1,NA,TRBJ2-1,TRBV7-8
TGTGCCAGCTCCCCCAAGGCAGGGGGTAATGGCTACACCTTC,CASSPKAGGNGYTF,TRBD1,NA,TRBJ1-2,TRBV18
TGTGCCAGCAGCGTTGGGGGGTCAAGCTATAATTCACCCCTCCACTTT,CASSVGGSSYNSPLHF,NA,NA,TRBJ1-6,TRBV9
TGTGCCAGCAGCACTCTAGCGGGGAGCTACGAGCAGTACTTC,CASSTLAGSYEQYF,TRBD2,NA,TRBJ2-7,TRBV7-2
TGTGCCAGCAGTTACTCTTCAGGGGATCCCCAGCATTTT,CASSYSSGDPQHF,NA,NA,TRBJ1-5,TRBV6-5
TGTGCCAGCAGTTACCTCGAGGGTTCGGGTTCACCCCTCCACTTT,CASSYLEGSGSPLHF,NA,NA,TRBJ1-6,TRBV6-5